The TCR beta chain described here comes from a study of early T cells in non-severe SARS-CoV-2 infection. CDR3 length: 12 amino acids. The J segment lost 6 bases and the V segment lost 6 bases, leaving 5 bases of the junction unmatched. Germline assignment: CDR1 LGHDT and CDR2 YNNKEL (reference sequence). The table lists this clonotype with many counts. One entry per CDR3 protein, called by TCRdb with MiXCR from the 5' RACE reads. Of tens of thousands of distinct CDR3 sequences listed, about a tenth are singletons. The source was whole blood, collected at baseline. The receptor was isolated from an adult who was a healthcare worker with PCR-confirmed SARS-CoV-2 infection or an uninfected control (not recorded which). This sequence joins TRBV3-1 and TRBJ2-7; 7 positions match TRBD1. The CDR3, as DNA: TGTGCCAGCAGTAGGGGACAGCTCGAGCAGTACTTC. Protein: CASSRGQLEQYF.